This TCR beta chain was obtained from a study of radiotherapy plus CTLA-4 blockade in lung cancer. V was pared by 4 bases and J by 6 bases, with 15 bases between. This CDR3 comprises 13 residues. Germline V gene lookup returns CDR1 SQVTM and CDR2 ANQGSEA. Sequencing used immunoSEQ multiplex PCR; TCRdb keeps in-frame clones, though not all of them. The sample has tens of thousands of clones, about 70% seen once. Treatment of patients with chemo-refractory metastatic non-small-cell lung cancer consisted of focal radiation plus CTLA-4 blockade with ipilimumab. The starting material was peripheral blood, obtained from a patient treated with radiotherapy plus ipilimumab. This sequence joins TRBV29-1 and TRBJ1-2, with D maybe TRBD1 (5 bases). This TCR came from a human donor with non-small cell lung cancer who had stable disease on radiotherapy plus ipilimumab. The CDR3: CSVARLQGDGYTF. CDR3 DNA sequence: TGCAGCGTTGCGAGGCTCCAAGGGGATGGCTACACCTTC.